This TCR beta chain is drawn from a study of blood T cell repertoires in COVID-19 (dated by TCRdb to about 2020). Some background on the complete study: Collaborator samples came from the United States, Italy and Spain and covered acute and convalescent phases of COVID-19. The material from the prospective study consisted of cDNA or gDNA derived from T cells, B-cell-depleted T cells, or PBMCs. Deeply sampled blood TCRbeta repertoires from subjects exposed to, actively infected with, or recovered from COVID-19 were included in the dataset. The repertoires were released in a freely available public database intended as a resource for research on the immune response to SARS-CoV-2. Samples were obtained from the ongoing ImmuneRACE study (first 160 participants) and from some 1,300 subjects provided by 6 global collaborators. Sample metadata almost always included a de-identified subject ID, COVID-19 status, age in years and sex. Where available, HLA class I and class II types were obtained from metadata supplied by the sample provider rather than from assay-based typing.

This clone was detected only a few times. Its antigen is still unknown. No per-base quality is available; no much larger clone lies one base away. The immunoSEQ Assay, a bias-controlled multiplex PCR, was used to amplify TCRbeta CDR3 regions from genomic DNA. In the source study's methods: The number of nucleated cells in each sample was estimated from the amplification of reference gene primers within the assay. To quantify the absolute abundance of each unique TCRbeta CDR3 rearrangement, sequence reads were collapsed and filtered. For each sample, productive Simpson clonality was calculated as the square root of Simpson's diversity index over productive rearrangements. In its TCRdb copy, this immuneACCESS table keeps in-frame sequences only and misses some clones. Where compared with another copy, unresolved V genes explain less than half of these, and the others have no known cause. The V and J calls and clone size are taken from that table; D and trimming were inferred from the DNA. Within this sample are under 300,000 clones, with 70% to 90% of them counted one time only. Approximately 11% of the sample lies in the top ten.

Each collaborating institution followed its own protocols to collect whole blood in K2EDTA tubes. Collaborator samples were shipped for TCRbeta analysis as frozen whole blood, isolated PBMCs, or DNA extracted from either sample type. What the research found in general, with its limitations: Clinical and demographic metadata were provided uncurated, with the amount varying by source and participant.

This sequence originates from a woman in her seventies with acute or convalescent COVID-19. Sequenced material: peripheral blood.

The CDR3 in this case is CASSLQGAPNSPLHF. The DNA reads TGTGCCAGCAGCTTGCAGGGGGCCCCTAATTCACCCCTCCACTTT. The sequence joins TRBV5-4 to TRBJ1-6; 8 central bases correspond to TRBD1. The CDR3 starts with the cysteine, ends with the phenylalanine, and has 15 residues. This entry keeps only the CDR3 DNA: 45 bases, framed from base 1. Clipping removes 1 base from V and 6 bases from J, with 3 as the unmatched junction base count. Looking up the germline V gene (reference sequence) yields CDR1 SGHNT and CDR2 YYREEE.